The sample holds a few counts of the clone carrying this T cell receptor beta chain. The table came from immunoSEQ multiplex PCR; TCRdb's copy has only in-frame clones and leaves some out. The data hold 15,000 to 20,000 clones, with 55% to 80% observed a single time. The data derive from a study of cytotoxic CD8 clonotypes in ibrutinib-treated CLL. Across the study: The taking of response samples occurred after a median around 11 months of treatment, with a range of 6 to 36.

Trimming cost V 7 bases and J 5 bases; bases outside gene matches: 12. The CDR3 consists of 15 residues. Germline CDR1 WNHNN, CDR2 SYGVQD (reference sequence). V is TRBV10-1 and J is TRBJ2-5, with 8 bases matching TRBD2. The sample in question was PBMCs, obtained after 12 months of ibrutinib treatment. This clonotype was obtained from a human donor with chronic lymphocytic leukemia. The CDR3: CASNGTRWRSETQYF. The CDR3 DNA follows: TGCGCCAGCAACGGGACTAGATGGAGGTCGGAGACCCAGTACTTC.